This TCR beta chain was profiled in a study of tumour-infiltrating T cells in Burkitt lymphoma. Background on the study: Repertoire clonality predicted overall and progression-free survival.

There are a few counts of this clone. Method: immunoSEQ multiplex PCR; TCRdb's copy keeps in-frame clones and lacks some. The sample holds 13,000 to 15,000 clones; around 30% are singletons and the top ten take over 5%. Trimming took off 2 bases at V and 8 bases at J, with 12 bases between the two ends. CDR3 length equals 13 residues. From germline, CDR1 is MNHEY and CDR2 SVGAGI. The genes are TRBV6-5 and TRBJ1-1, with D unresolved. The sequencing sample was made of tumor tissue. This receptor was identified in a human donor with diffuse large B-cell lymphoma. The CDR3 DNA reads as TGTGCCAGCAGTTACCCCCCATGGTCCGAAGCTTTCTTT. The encoded protein is CASSYPPWSEAFF.